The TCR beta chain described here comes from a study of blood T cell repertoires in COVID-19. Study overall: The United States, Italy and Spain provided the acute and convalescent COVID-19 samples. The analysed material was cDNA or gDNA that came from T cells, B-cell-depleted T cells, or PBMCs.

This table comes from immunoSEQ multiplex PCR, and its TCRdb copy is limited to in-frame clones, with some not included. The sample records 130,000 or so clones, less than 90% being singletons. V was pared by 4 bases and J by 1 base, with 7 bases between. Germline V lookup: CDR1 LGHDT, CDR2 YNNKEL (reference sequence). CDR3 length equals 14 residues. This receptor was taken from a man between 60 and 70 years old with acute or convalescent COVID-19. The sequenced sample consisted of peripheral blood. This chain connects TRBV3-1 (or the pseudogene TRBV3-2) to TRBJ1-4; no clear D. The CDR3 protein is CASSPMRTNEKLFF. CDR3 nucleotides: TGTGCCAGCAGCCCCATGCGAACTAATGAAAAACTGTTTTTT.